The rows below give T cell receptor beta chains drawn from one sample of a study of T cell responses to AZD1222 COVID-19 vaccine. Libraries were prepared by immunoSEQ multiplex PCR; TCRdb keeps only in-frame clonotypes and omits some of them. The table includes some 150,000 clones, 89% detected once. Here the sequenced sample was peripheral blood, taken 28 days after the second AZD1222 dose. These receptors were obtained from an adult who received the AZD1222 COVID-19 vaccine. The CDR3 runs from the conserved cysteine through the conserved F or W. A D gene is named only where the DNA matches it firmly. Expanded clones get a size class; other rows say once, few or many, or leave the size out.

J gene: TRBJ1-2
clone size: -
D gene: -
V gene: TRBV12-3/TRBV12-4
CDR3 protein: CASSLSFSGYTF
CDR3 DNA: TGTGCCAGCAGTTTAAGCTTCTCTGGCTACACCTTC

J gene: TRBJ1-4
clone size: once
D gene: TRBD1
V gene: TRBV7-9
CDR3 protein: CATWDRFNEKLFF
CDR3 DNA: TGTGCCACCTGGGACAGATTTAATGAAAAACTGTTTTTT

J gene: TRBJ1-1
clone size: -
D gene: -
V gene: TRBV29-1
CDR3 protein: CSVAGDAEAFF
CDR3 DNA: TGCAGCGTTGCGGGAGACGCTGAAGCTTTCTTT

J gene: TRBJ2-7
clone size: -
D gene: TRBD1
V gene: TRBV10-3
CDR3 protein: CAISPAGTGAYEQYF
CDR3 DNA: TGTGCCATCAGCCCTGCCGGGACAGGGGCCTACGAGCAGTACTTC

J gene: TRBJ2-1
clone size: -
D gene: TRBD2
V gene: TRBV6-4
CDR3 protein: CASSVTSGSSGEQFF
CDR3 DNA: TGTGCCAGCAGTGTGACTAGCGGGAGCTCGGGGGAGCAGTTCTTC

J gene: TRBJ1-5
clone size: few
D gene: TRBD1
V gene: TRBV5-1
CDR3 protein: CASSFGQGENQPQHF
CDR3 DNA: TGCGCCAGCAGCTTCGGACAGGGGGAGAATCAGCCCCAGCATTTT

J gene: TRBJ1-5
clone size: -
D gene: -
V gene: TRBV11-3
CDR3 protein: CASSPQVPSGFNQPQHF
CDR3 DNA: TGTGCCAGCAGCCCCCAGGTCCCTTCAGGATTCAATCAGCCCCAGCATTTT

J gene: TRBJ2-5
clone size: -
D gene: -
V gene: TRBV5-8
CDR3 protein: CASSGQQTQYF
CDR3 DNA: TGTGCCAGCAGCGGTCAGCAGACCCAGTACTTC

J gene: TRBJ1-3
clone size: -
D gene: TRBD1
V gene: TRBV13
CDR3 protein: CASSPEPGTGGHTIYF
CDR3 DNA: TGTGCCAGCAGCCCAGAACCCGGGACAGGGGGACACACCATATATTTT

J gene: TRBJ1-5
clone size: -
D gene: -
V gene: TRBV5-1
CDR3 protein: CASSLGGGTGNQPQHF
CDR3 DNA: TGCGCCAGCAGCTTGGGAGGAGGGACTGGCAATCAGCCCCAGCATTTT

J gene: TRBJ1-3
clone size: once
D gene: -
V gene: TRBV24-1
CDR3 protein: CATSEGVQGNTIYF
CDR3 DNA: TGTGCCACCAGTGAAGGGGTTCAAGGAAACACCATATATTTT

J gene: TRBJ1-4
clone size: -
D gene: -
V gene: TRBV6-5
CDR3 protein: CASRAGLLTGEKLFF
CDR3 DNA: TGTGCCAGCAGAGCGGGACTCCTGACGGGGGAAAAACTGTTTTTT

J gene: TRBJ1-4
clone size: -
D gene: -
V gene: TRBV5-1
CDR3 protein: CASSRGTTNEKLFF
CDR3 DNA: TGCGCCAGCAGCCGGGGAACAACTAATGAAAAACTGTTTTTT

J gene: TRBJ1-1
clone size: -
D gene: -
V gene: TRBV7-3
CDR3 protein: CASSWSLNTEAFF
CDR3 DNA: TGTGCCAGCAGCTGGTCACTGAACACTGAAGCTTTCTTT

J gene: TRBJ1-5
clone size: -
D gene: -
V gene: TRBV19
CDR3 protein: CASSRGDVSNQPQHF
CDR3 DNA: TGTGCCAGTAGTCGAGGGGACGTTAGCAATCAGCCCCAGCATTTT

J gene: TRBJ1-2
clone size: -
D gene: -
V gene: TRBV27
CDR3 protein: CASSPSPFRAQRNYGYTF
CDR3 DNA: TGTGCCAGCAGTCCTTCACCCTTCCGGGCCCAGCGGAACTATGGCTACACCTTC

J gene: TRBJ1-2
clone size: few
D gene: -
V gene: TRBV28
CDR3 protein: CASSLRDPPPGYTF
CDR3 DNA: TGTGCCAGCAGTTTACGAGACCCCCCACCGGGCTACACCTTC

J gene: TRBJ2-5
clone size: -
D gene: -
V gene: TRBV7-3
CDR3 protein: CASSPALSETQYF
CDR3 DNA: TGTGCCAGCAGCCCGGCTCTGAGCGAGACCCAGTACTTC

J gene: TRBJ1-1
clone size: -
D gene: TRBD1
V gene: TRBV20-1
CDR3 protein: CSAVQGAAAFF
CDR3 DNA: TGCAGTGCGGTACAGGGGGCTGCGGCTTTCTTT

J gene: TRBJ1-1
clone size: -
D gene: TRBD1
V gene: TRBV28
CDR3 protein: CASSSGQSNTEAFF
CDR3 DNA: TGTGCCAGCAGTTCGGGACAGTCGAACACTGAAGCTTTCTTT

J gene: TRBJ2-1
clone size: -
D gene: TRBD2
V gene: TRBV7-8
CDR3 protein: CASRKKPPHLAGGGHEQFF
CDR3 DNA: TGTGCCAGCAGGAAAAAGCCACCCCACCTAGCGGGAGGAGGACATGAGCAGTTCTTC

J gene: TRBJ2-3
clone size: -
D gene: -
V gene: TRBV7-3
CDR3 protein: CASSLGGTDTQYF
CDR3 DNA: TGTGCCAGCAGCTTAGGAGGTACAGATACGCAGTATTTT

J gene: TRBJ2-5
clone size: -
D gene: TRBD2
V gene: TRBV4-3
CDR3 protein: CASSPQGGFETQYF
CDR3 DNA: TGCGCCAGCAGCCCGCAGGGAGGGTTTGAGACCCAGTACTTC

J gene: TRBJ2-2
clone size: few
D gene: -
V gene: TRBV11-2
CDR3 protein: CASSGGAGTQTGELFF
CDR3 DNA: TGTGCCAGCAGCGGGGGGGCCGGGACCCAGACCGGGGAGCTGTTTTTT

J gene: TRBJ2-3
clone size: -
D gene: TRBD2
V gene: TRBV6-6
CDR3 protein: CASSPRGTSGPTDTQYF
CDR3 DNA: TGTGCCAGCAGTCCCCGCGGGACTAGCGGGCCCACAGATACGCAGTATTTT

J gene: TRBJ1-4
clone size: -
D gene: -
V gene: TRBV4-3
CDR3 protein: CASSLAGRQRRKLFF
CDR3 DNA: TGCGCCAGCAGCCTAGCGGGCCGACAGAGGAGGAAACTGTTTTTT